The clone carrying this TCR beta chain was seen only a few times. No antigen is known for it. From the reads, TCRdb called clonotypes with MiXCR, one entry per CDR3 protein. The sample has 700,000 to 850,000 distinct CDR3 sequences; over 25% are singletons. The data originate from a study of T cell repertoires in cytomegalovirus infection. Germline V gives CDR1 LGHNA, CDR2 YSLEER. Trimming pared 3 bases from V and 6 bases from J, leaving 22 bases between. The length of the CDR3 is 17 residues. Source: cultured CD8+ T cells from PBMCs, taken from culture after CMV antigen stimulation. This TCR was sampled from a human donor in good health (CMV status not recorded). Some clones in this sample may be carry-over from other donors' samples. V is TRBV4-3 and J is TRBJ2-3, with D maybe TRBD2 (6 bases). The CDR3 nucleotides read TGCGCCAGCAGCCAGGATGCAACGGCGGGGCTGGTGGATACGCAGTATTTT. Its protein product is CASSQDATAGLVDTQYF.